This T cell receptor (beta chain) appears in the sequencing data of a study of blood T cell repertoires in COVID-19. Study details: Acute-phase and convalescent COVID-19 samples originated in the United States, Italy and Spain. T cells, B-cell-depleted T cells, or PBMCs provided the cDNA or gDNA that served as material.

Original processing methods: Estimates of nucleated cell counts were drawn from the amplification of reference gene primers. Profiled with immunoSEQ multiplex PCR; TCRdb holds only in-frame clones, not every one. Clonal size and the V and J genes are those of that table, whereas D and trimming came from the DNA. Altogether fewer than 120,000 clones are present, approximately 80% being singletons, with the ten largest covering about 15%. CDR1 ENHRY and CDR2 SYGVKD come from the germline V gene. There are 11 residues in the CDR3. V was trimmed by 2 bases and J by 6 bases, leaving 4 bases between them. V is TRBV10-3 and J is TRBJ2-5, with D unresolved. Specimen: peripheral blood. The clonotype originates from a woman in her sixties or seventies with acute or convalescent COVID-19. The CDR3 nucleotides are TGTGCCATCAGTGAGGCGAAGACCCAGTACTTC. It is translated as CAISEAKTQYF.